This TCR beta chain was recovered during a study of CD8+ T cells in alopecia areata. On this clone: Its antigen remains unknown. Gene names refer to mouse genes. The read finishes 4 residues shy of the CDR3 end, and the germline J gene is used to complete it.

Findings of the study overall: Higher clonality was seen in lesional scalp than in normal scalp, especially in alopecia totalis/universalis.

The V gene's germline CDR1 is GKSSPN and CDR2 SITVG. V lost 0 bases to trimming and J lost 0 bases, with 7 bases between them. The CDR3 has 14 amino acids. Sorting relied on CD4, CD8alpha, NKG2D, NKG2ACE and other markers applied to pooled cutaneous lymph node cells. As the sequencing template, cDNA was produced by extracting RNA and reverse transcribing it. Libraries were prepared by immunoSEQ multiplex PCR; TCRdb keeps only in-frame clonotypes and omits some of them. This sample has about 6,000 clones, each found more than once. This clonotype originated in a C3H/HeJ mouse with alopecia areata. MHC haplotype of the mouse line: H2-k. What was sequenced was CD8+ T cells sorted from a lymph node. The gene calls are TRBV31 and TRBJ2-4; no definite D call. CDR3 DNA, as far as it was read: TGTGCCTGGAGTCTAGCAGCTAGTCAAAAC. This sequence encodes CAWSLAASQN. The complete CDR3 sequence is CAWSLAASQNTLYF.